The TCR beta chain described here comes from a study of cytomegalovirus exposure and HLA in healthy donors. Looking at the study overall: Approximately 85 million unique TCRs from HLA-typed donors were held in an early release of data. The study's findings and limits: In a later analysis, TCR beta V- and J-gene trimming was associated with a missense DCLRE1C variant. The HLA-A and HLA-B alleles of most subjects were reportedly predicted accurately from TCR beta sequences.

60 Vbeta and 13 Jbeta primers were used in PCR. In the study's own analysis: An analysis performed later counted 60 million to 90 million unique TCR beta chains (approximately 10 million of them shared). TCRdb's copy holds only in-frame clones and misses some; the assay was immunoSEQ multiplex PCR. That table furnishes V, J and clone size, whereas the DNA furnished D and trimming. The data show roughly 130,000 clones, with roughly 77% seen just once and 5% to 5.5% held by the top ten. The CDR3 covers 14 residues. The V end lost 5 bases, the J end lost 3 bases, and 14 bases lay between the germline ends. Germline CDR1 reads SGHTA; CDR2 reads FQGNSA. This clone was detected once. Its specificity is not known.

The clonotype was recovered from a young man in good health and CMV-seronegative. V is TRBV7-2 and J is TRBJ2-7, with D possibly TRBD2 on 5 matching bases. Material for sequencing was PBMCs. In nucleotides, the CDR3 is TGTGCCAGCAGCGCGGGTGTGGCCTTCTACGAGCAGTACTTC. This codes for CASSAGVAFYEQYF.